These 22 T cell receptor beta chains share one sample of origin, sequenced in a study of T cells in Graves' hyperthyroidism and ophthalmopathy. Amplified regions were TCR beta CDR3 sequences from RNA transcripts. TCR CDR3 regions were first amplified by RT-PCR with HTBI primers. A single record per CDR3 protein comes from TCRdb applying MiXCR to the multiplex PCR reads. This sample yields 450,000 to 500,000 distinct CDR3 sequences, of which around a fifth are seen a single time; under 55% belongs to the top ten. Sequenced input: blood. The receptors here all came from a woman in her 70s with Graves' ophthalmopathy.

The CDR3, as DNA: TGTGCCAGCAGCTTTGCGCGACTAGCGGGAGTGGAGACCCAGTACTTC. It translates to CASSFARLAGVETQYF. The chain employs TRBV5-6 and TRBJ2-5; 12 bases fit TRBD2. Germline assignment: CDR1 SGHDT and CDR2 YYEEEE. The V segment lost 2 bases and the J segment 5 bases; nucleotides outside the gene matches: 7. The CDR3 sequence is 16 residues long.

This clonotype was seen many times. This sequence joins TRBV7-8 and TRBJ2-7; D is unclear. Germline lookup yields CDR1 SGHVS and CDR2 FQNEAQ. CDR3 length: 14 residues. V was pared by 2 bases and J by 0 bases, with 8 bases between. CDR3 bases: TGTGCCAGCAGCTTAATCCTCACCTCCTACGAGCAGTACTTC. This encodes CASSLILTSYEQYF.

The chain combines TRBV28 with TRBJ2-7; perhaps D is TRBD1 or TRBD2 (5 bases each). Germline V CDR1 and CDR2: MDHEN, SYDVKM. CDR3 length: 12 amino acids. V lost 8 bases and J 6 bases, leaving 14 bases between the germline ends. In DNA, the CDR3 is TGTGCCAGCCGGGGCACGGACTTCGAGCAGTACTTC. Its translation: CASRGTDFEQYF.

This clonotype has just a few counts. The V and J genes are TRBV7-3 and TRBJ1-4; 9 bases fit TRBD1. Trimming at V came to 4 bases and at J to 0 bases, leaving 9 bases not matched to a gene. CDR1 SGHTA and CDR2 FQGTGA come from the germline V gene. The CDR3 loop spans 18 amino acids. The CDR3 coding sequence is TGTGCCAGCAGCTATCCCGACAGGGGGGACGCAACTAATGAAAAACTGTTTTTT. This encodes CASSYPDRGDATNEKLFF. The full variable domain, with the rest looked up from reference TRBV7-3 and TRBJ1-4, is GAGVSQTPSNKVTEKGKYVELRCDPISGHTALYWYRQSLGQGPEFLIYFQGTGAADDSGLPNDRFFAVRPEGSVSTLKIQRTERGDSAVYLCASSYPDRGDATNEKLFFGSGTQLSVL.

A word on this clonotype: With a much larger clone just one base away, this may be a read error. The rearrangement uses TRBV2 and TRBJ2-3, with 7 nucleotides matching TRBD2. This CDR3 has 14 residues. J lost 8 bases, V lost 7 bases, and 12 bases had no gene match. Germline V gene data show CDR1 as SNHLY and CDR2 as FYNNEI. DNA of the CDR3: TGTGCCAGCATCCTACAACCCTCGGGAGGTACGCAGTATTTT. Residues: CASILQPSGGTQYF. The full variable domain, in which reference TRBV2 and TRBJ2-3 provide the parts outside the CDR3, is EPEVTQTPSHQVTQMGQEVILRCVPISNHLYFYWYRQILGQKVEFLVSFYNNEISEKSEIFDDQFSVERPDGSNFTLKIRSTKLEDSAMYFCASILQPSGGTQYFGPGTRLTVL.

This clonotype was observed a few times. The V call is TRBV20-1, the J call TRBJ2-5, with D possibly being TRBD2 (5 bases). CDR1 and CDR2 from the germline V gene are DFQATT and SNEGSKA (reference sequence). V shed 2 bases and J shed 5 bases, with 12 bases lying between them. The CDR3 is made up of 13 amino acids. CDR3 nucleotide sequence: TGCAGTGCTAGACACCTAAGGGAGGAGACCCAGTACTTC. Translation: CSARHLREETQYF.

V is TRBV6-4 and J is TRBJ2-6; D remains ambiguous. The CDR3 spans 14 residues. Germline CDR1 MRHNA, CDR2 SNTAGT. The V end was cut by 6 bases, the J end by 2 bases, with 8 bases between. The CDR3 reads CASRARAGANVLTF. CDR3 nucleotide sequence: TGTGCCAGCAGAGCACGGGCTGGGGCCAACGTCCTGACTTTC.

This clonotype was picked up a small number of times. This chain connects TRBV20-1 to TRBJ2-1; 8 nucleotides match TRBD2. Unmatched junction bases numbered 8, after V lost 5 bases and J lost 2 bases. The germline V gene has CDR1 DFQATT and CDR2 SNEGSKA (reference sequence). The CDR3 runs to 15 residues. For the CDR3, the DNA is TGCAGTGCTGAGAAGGGACTAGTGACCTACAATGAGCAGTTCTTC. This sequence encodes CSAEKGLVTYNEQFF.

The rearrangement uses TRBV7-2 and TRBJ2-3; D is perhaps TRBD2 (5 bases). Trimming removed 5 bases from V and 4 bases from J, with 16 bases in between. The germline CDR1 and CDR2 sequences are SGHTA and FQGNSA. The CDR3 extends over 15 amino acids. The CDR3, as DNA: TGTGCCAGCAGCAATAGCGTCGGCCGAGCAGATACGCAGTATTTT. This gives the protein CASSNSVGRADTQYF.

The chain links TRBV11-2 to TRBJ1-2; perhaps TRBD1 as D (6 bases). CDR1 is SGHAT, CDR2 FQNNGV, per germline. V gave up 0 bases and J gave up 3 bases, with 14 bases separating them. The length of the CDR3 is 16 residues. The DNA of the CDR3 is TGTGCCAGCAGCTTAGATCTCCGGGGGCGAGACTATGGCTACACCTTC. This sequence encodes CASSLDLRGRDYGYTF.

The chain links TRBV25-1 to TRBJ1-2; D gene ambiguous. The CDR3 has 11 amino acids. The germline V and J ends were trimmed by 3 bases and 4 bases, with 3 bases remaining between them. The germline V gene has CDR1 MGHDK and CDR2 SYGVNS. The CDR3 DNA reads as TGTGCCAGCAGTGAGTTCTATGGCTACACCTTC. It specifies CASSEFYGYTF.

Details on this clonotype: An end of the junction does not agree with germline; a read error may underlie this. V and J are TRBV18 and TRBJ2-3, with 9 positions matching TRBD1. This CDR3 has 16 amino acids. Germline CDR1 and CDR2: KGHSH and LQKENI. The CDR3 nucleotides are TGTGCCAGCCCACCATTAGGGACAGGGACGACAGATACGCAGTATTTT. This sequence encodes CASPPLGTGTTDTQYF. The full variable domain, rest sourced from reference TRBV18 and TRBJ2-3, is NAGVMQNPRHLVRRRGQEARLRCSPMKGHSHVYWYRQLPEEGLKFMVYLQKENIIDESGMPKERFSAEFPKEGPSILRIQQVVRGDSAAYFCASPPLGTGTTDTQYFGPGTRLTVL.

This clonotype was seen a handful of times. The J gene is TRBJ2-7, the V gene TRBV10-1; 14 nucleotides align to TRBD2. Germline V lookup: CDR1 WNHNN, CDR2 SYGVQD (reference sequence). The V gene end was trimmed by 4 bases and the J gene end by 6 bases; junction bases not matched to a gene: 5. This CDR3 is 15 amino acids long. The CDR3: CASSGGTSGSTEQYF. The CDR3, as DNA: TGCGCCAGCAGTGGGGGGACTAGCGGGAGTACCGAGCAGTACTTC.

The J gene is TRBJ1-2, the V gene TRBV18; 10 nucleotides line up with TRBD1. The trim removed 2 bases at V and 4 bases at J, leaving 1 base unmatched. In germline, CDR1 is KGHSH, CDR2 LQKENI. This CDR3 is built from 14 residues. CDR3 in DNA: TGTGCCAGCTCACCAGGGACAGGGGCCTATGGCTACACCTTC. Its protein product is CASSPGTGAYGYTF.

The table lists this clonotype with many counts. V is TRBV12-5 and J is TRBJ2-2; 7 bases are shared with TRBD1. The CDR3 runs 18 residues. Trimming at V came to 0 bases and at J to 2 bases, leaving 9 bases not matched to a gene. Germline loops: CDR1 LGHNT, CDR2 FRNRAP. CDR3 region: CASGLVSLGGKNTGELFF. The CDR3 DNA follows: TGTGCTAGTGGTTTGGTATCCTTAGGGGGCAAAAACACCGGGGAGCTGTTTTTT. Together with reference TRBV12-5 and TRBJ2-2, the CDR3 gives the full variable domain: DARVTQTPRHKVTEMGQEVTMRCQPILGHNTVFWYRQTMMQGLELLAYFRNRAPLDDSGMPKDRFSAEMPDATLATLKIQPSEPRDSAVYFCASGLVSLGGKNTGELFFGEGSRLTVL.

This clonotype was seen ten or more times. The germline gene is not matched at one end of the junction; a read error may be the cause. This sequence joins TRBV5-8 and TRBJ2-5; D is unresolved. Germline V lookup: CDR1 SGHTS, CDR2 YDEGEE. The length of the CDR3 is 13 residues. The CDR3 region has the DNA TGTGCCAGCAGCTTGAGCCTCCAAAAGACCCAGTACTTC. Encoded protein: CASSLSLQKTQYF.

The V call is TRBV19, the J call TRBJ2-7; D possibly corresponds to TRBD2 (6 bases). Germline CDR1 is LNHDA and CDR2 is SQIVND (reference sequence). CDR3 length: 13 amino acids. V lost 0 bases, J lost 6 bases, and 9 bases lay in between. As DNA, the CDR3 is TGTGCCAGTAGTATAGATAGCGGAGCCGAGCAGTACTTC. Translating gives CASSIDSGAEQYF.

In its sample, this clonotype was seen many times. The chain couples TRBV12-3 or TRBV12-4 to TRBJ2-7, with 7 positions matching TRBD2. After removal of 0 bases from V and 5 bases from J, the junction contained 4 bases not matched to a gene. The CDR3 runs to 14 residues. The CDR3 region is CASSLAGGFNEQYF. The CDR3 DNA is TGTGCCAGCAGTTTAGCGGGAGGGTTCAACGAGCAGTACTTC.

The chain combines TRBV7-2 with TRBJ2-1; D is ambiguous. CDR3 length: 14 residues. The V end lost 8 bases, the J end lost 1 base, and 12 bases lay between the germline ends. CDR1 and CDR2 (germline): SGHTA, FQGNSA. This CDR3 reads CASYGTGSYNEQFF. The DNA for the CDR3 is TGTGCCAGCTACGGTACGGGTTCCTACAATGAGCAGTTCTTC.

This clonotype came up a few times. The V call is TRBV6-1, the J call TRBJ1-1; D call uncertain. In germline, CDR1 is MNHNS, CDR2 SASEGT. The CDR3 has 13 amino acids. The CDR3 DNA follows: TGTGTTAAAGGTCGCAGTCTAAACACTGAAGCTTTCTTT. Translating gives CVKGRSLNTEAFF.

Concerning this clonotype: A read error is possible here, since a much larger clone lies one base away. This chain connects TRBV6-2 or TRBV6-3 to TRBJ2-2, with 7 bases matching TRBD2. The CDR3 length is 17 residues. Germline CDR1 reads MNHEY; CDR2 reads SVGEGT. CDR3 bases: TGTGCCAGCAGTTACTCGAGACTAGCAGGGAACGCCGGGGAGCTGTTTTTT. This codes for CASSYSRLAGNAGELFF.

The CDR3 region is CASSEYIGRGSSTDTQYF. CDR3 DNA: TGTGCCAGCAGTGAATATATTGGAAGGGGATCTAGCACAGATACGCAGTATTTT. The genes are TRBV25-1 and TRBJ2-3; tentative D call: TRBD1 (5 bases). Deletions cut 0 bases from V and 0 bases from J, with 16 bases between. The CDR3 runs 18 residues. Germline loops: CDR1 MGHDK, CDR2 SYGVNS.